The clone carrying this T cell receptor beta chain was detected only a few times. As yet, its antigen is unknown. The method was immunoSEQ multiplex PCR; TCRdb's version includes in-frame clones alone and lacks a portion of them. The table includes about 96,000 clones, 80% to 90% detected once. The entry originates in a study of T cell responses to AZD1222 COVID-19 vaccine. Study-level information: Investigators merged groups given second doses at roughly 4 or roughly 12 weeks. Regarding the study as a whole: Samples come after the peak T cell response, not at day 14. Among the donors, most were white British and more were female, and clonal diversity was possibly underestimated.

The CDR3 contains 14 residues. The V end lost 8 bases, the J end lost 0 bases, and 12 bases lay between the germline ends. CDR1 is MNHEY, CDR2 SVGAGI, per germline. The sequencing used peripheral blood, collected on day 0 of AZD1222 vaccination. This receptor was obtained from an adult in good health. The chain couples TRBV6-5 to TRBJ2-3; D is unclear. The CDR3 protein is CASGKGPSTDTQYF. Written as DNA, the CDR3 is TGTGCCAGCGGGAAGGGTCCTAGCACAGATACGCAGTATTTT.